Shown below are 2 T cell receptor beta chains from a single sample sequenced in a study of PD-1 blockade in classical Hodgkin lymphoma. This sample's time point: cycle 4 day 1 (C4D1), after six to seven weeks of nivolumab. Each patient's relapse followed autologous stem cell transplantation, and brentuximab vedotin exposure varied. From thawed PBMCs, CD8+ T cells were isolated by magnetic negative selection. Clones were read by immunoSEQ multiplex PCR, and TCRdb kept only the in-frame ones, dropping some. Among some 14,000 clones, roughly 89% were seen once, and the ten largest hold about 18%. The sequenced sample was CD8+ T cells from blood, obtained before the fourth cycle of nivolumab. Every receptor here comes from a human donor with classical Hodgkin lymphoma.

This chain uses TRBV10-1 with TRBJ2-2; the D gene is possibly TRBD2 (5 bases). This CDR3 has 13 residues. Germline V gene sequence: CDR1 WNHNN, CDR2 SYGVQD (reference sequence). V lost 2 bases to trimming and J lost 4 bases, with 5 bases between them. Written as DNA, the CDR3 is TGCGCCAGCAGTGAGGAGGGCACCGGGGAGCTGTTTTTT. Translated: CASSEEGTGELFF.

This sequence joins TRBV5-1 and TRBJ1-1; a weak D match, TRBD1 (5 bases). CDR3 length equals 13 residues. Germline CDR1 is SGHRS and CDR2 is YFSETQ. V lost 0 bases and J 5 bases, leaving 8 bases between the germline ends. CDR3 amino acids: CASSLVGETEAFF. The CDR3 coding sequence is TGCGCCAGCAGCTTGGTGGGGGAGACTGAAGCTTTCTTT.